This T cell receptor (beta chain) was sequenced for a study of cytomegalovirus exposure and HLA in healthy donors. Study context: The 120 or so validation repertoires were reported in a later analysis to have been generated on the same platform as the approximately 700 first-cohort repertoires. General observations from the study: The listing of roughly 160 TCR beta chains classed them as cytomegalovirus-associated. Whilst most TCR sequences proved rare, a subset of public TCRs occurred across many donors.

The CDR3 covers 15 residues. CDR1 and CDR2 (germline): SGHKS, YYEKEE (reference sequence). J gave up 2 bases and V 2 bases, and 5 bases lay outside the gene matches. As concerns this clone: Its cognate antigen is unknown.

Sequencing was performed with immunoSEQ multiplex PCR; in TCRdb, only in-frame clones are kept and a portion is missing. This table has roughly 350,000 clones, approximately 90% appearing once. This sequence was found in a woman younger than 30 in good health and CMV-seronegative. This sequence joins TRBV5-5 and TRBJ2-7; 9 bases map to TRBD1. Sequencing was done on a sample of PBMCs. The CDR3 spells CASSLRTGAAYEQYF. The DNA for the CDR3 is TGTGCCAGCAGCTTAAGGACAGGGGCCGCCTACGAGCAGTACTTC.